This record concerns one T cell receptor beta chain sequence. These data originate in a study of blood T cell repertoires in COVID-19. At the level of the study: From T cells, B-cell-depleted T cells, or PBMCs came the material, which was cDNA or gDNA.

Individuals drawn from 24 US areas were about 18 to 100 years old. Clinical history reported by participants formed the basis on which cohorts were assigned. Germline V gene data show CDR1 as SGHAT and CDR2 as FQNNGV. The CDR3 covers 19 residues. The V and J ends lost 5 bases and 2 bases, in that order; junction bases with no gene match: 19. Profiled with immunoSEQ multiplex PCR; TCRdb holds only in-frame clones, not every one. The profile shows 250,000 or so clones, 88% of them singletons. The sequenced material came from PBMCs or T cells enriched from blood (not recorded which). The chain is built from TRBV11-2 and TRBJ2-5; 8 nucleotides line up with TRBD2. This clonotype was obtained from a woman between 40 and 50 years old with acute COVID-19. Here the CDR3 reads CASSVGSWTGTREQETQYF. CDR3 nucleotides: TGTGCCAGCAGCGTGGGATCATGGACCGGGACTAGGGAACAAGAGACCCAGTACTTC.